The 2 T cell receptor beta chains presented below share a single source sample, sequenced in a study of T cells after yellow fever vaccination. TCRdb itself ran the 5' RACE reads through MiXCR, one entry per CDR3 protein. In the table there are about 350,000 distinct CDR3 sequences, approximately 12% of which are singletons. The sequences come from CD4+ T cells sorted from PBMCs, collected 15 days after the yellow fever booster vaccination. The receptors derive from a man younger than 30 who received the YFV17D yellow fever vaccine.

The gene calls are TRBV2 and TRBJ2-7, with 10 nucleotides matching TRBD1. CDR3 length equals 14 residues. Germline CDR1 SNHLY, CDR2 FYNNEI. J was trimmed by 11 bases and V by 5 bases; bases with no gene match: 12. CDR3 coding DNA: TGTGCCAGCAGTATGACAGGGGGCGCATCGGGGAAGTACGTC. As protein: CASSMTGGASGKYV.

The chain links TRBV7-9 to TRBJ1-1; a weak D match, TRBD1 (5 bases). The V and J ends lost 1 base and 7 bases respectively, with 16 bases between them. Germline loops: CDR1 SEHNR, CDR2 FQNEAQ (reference sequence). CDR3 length: 15 amino acids. The CDR3 DNA sequence: TGTGCCAGCAGCTTAGTTGGGGCACTTTGGGGTGAAGCTTTCTTT. Protein sequence: CASSLVGALWGEAFF.